Listed here are 7 T cell receptor beta chains from one sample, sequenced in a study of blood T cells in healthy people across ages. Using a J-beta primer mix together with a sample-barcoded 5' primer, a second PCR was run for about 6 to 12 cycles. TCRdb itself ran the 5' RACE reads through MiXCR, one entry per CDR3 protein. Of almost 1 million distinct CDR3 sequences detected, about 51% appear once; the ten largest clones hold 20% to 25%. The sequencing sample was made of blood. These receptors were taken from a woman between 55 and 75 years old in good health.

This chain links TRBV27 with TRBJ2-1; TRBD1 aligns across 8 bases. Germline CDR1 reads MNHEY; CDR2 reads SMNVEV (reference sequence). V was pared by 5 bases and J by 7 bases, with 13 bases of the junction left unmatched. The CDR3 spans 16 residues. The CDR3 reads CASSSPGQVGLNEQFF. CDR3 bases: TGTGCCAGCAGTAGTCCGGGACAGGTCGGTTTGAATGAGCAGTTCTTC.

This clonotype was observed a handful of times. This chain connects TRBV29-1 to TRBJ2-4; tentatively, D is TRBD2 (7 bases). V lost 8 bases and J lost 13, with 24 bases in between. The CDR3 covers 13 residues. The germline gives CDR1 SQVTM, CDR2 ANQGSEA. The CDR3 bases are TGCAGCATCAGACTAGGGGGGGACGGGAAGCAGTACTTC. It translates to CSIRLGGDGKQYF.

This clonotype has only a few counts. The chain joins TRBV7-9 to TRBJ2-7; D might be TRBD2 (5 bases). Gene TRBJ2-5 matches the end of the DNA better, so the J call may be wrong. The CDR3 is 13 residues long. CDR1 SEHNR and CDR2 FQNEAQ come from the germline V gene (reference sequence). The CDR3: CASSLHGIETQYF. The CDR3 DNA sequence: TGTGCCAGCAGCTTACACGGGATAGAGACCCAGTACTTC.

The chain combines TRBV7-8 with TRBJ2-4; D is undetermined. The CDR3 is made up of 14 amino acids. Germline CDR1 and CDR2: SGHVS and FQNEAQ. V was trimmed by 2 bases and J by 1 base, leaving 6 bases between them. CDR3 nucleotide sequence: TGTGCCAGCAGCTTACCCGGGGCCAAAAACATTCAGTACTTC. This encodes CASSLPGAKNIQYF.

Worth noting for this clonotype: An end of the junction does not agree with germline; a read error may underlie this. The rearrangement uses TRBV7-2 and TRBJ2-3, with TRBD2 identical over 8 bases. Germline V lookup: CDR1 SGHTA, CDR2 FQGNSA. This CDR3 comprises 15 residues. CDR3 coding DNA: TGTGCCAGCAGCTTGGGCGGGAGGCCCACAGATACGCGGTATTTT. Its protein product is CASSLGGRPTDTRYF.

The gene calls are TRBV29-1 and TRBJ2-3; TRBD1 matches 7 bases. Per germline, CDR1 SQVTM and CDR2 ANQGSEA. The CDR3 is 13 amino acids. The CDR3 is CGADRESADTQYF. The DNA of the CDR3 is TGCGGCGCTGACAGGGAATCCGCAGATACGCAGTATTTT.

The chain carries TRBV7-8 and TRBJ2-1; 7 positions match TRBD2. The CDR3 runs 16 residues. V lost 4 bases and J lost 3; bases outside the gene matches: 9. Germline V lookup: CDR1 SGHVS, CDR2 FQNEAQ. Written as DNA, the CDR3 is TGTGCCAGCAGCTCGCCCAGGGAGGGGCTCTACAATGAGCAGTTCTTC. This translates into CASSSPREGLYNEQFF.